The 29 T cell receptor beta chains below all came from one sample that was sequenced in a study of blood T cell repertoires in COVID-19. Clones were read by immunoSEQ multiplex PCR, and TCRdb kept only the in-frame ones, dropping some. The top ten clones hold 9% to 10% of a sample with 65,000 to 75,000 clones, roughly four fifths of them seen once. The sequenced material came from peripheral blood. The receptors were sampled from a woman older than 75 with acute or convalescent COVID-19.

The chain's CDR3 is CASSLTDRGHTEAFF. The DNA for the CDR3 is TGTGCCAGCAGCTTGACCGACAGGGGGCACACTGAAGCTTTCTTT. The chain couples TRBV7-9 to TRBJ1-1; 10 nucleotides line up with TRBD1. The CDR3 has 15 residues. V dropped 3 bases and J dropped 3; count of bases not matched to a gene: 4. Germline V gene sequence: CDR1 SEHNR, CDR2 FQNEAQ (reference sequence).

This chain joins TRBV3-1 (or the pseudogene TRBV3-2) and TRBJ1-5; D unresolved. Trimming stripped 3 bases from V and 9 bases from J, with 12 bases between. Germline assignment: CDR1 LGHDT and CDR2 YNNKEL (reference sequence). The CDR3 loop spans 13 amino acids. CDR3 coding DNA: TGTGCCAGCAGCCACGGCTTACTACGGCCCCAGCATTTT. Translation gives CASSHGLLRPQHF.

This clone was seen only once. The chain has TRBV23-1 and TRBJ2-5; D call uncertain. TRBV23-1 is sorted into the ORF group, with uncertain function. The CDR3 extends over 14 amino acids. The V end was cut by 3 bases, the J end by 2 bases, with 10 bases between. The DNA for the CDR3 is TGCGCCAGCAGTCAGGCATCCTCACAAGAGACCCAGTACTTC. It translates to CASSQASSQETQYF.

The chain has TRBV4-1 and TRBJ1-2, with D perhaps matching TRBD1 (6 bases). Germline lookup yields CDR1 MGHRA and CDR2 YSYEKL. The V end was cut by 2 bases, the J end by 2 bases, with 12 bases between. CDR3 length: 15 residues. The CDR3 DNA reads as TGCGCCAGCAGCCAACCCACGACAGGAAACTATGGCTACACCTTC. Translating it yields CASSQPTTGNYGYTF.

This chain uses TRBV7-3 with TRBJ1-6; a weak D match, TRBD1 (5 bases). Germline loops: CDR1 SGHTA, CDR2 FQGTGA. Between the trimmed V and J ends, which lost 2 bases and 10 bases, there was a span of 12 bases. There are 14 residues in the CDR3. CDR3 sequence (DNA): TGTGCCAGCAGCTTACTCGTCAGGGCCTCACCCCTCCACTTT. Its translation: CASSLLVRASPLHF.

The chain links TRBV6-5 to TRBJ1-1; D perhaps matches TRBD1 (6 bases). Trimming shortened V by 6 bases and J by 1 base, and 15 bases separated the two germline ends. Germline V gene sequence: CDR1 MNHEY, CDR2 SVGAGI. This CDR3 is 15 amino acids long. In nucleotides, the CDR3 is TGTGCCAGCAGACCCACGACAGGTCCGAACACTGAAGCTTTCTTT. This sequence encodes CASRPTTGPNTEAFF.

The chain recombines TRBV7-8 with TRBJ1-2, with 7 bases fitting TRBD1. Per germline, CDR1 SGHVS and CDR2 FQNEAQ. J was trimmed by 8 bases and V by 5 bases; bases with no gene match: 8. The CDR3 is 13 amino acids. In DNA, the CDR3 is TGTGCCAGCAGCAGAGACAGGGTAGGCGGCTACACCTTC. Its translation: CASSRDRVGGYTF.

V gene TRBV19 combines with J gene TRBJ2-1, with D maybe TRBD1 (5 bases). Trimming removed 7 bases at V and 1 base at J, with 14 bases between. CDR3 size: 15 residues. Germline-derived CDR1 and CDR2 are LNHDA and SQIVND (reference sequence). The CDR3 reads CASKRQYMSYNEQFF. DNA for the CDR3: TGTGCCAGTAAGAGACAGTATATGTCCTACAATGAGCAGTTCTTC.

The CDR3 here is CASSELGGGQETQYF. CDR3 nucleotide sequence: TGTGCCAGCAGTGAATTGGGGGGGGGTCAGGAGACCCAGTACTTC. V usage is TRBV2 and J usage is TRBJ2-5; TRBD2 matches at 7 bases. Germline loops: CDR1 SNHLY, CDR2 FYNNEI. Germline trimming cut 2 bases from V and 5 bases from J; bases unmatched to any gene: 8. CDR3 length: 15 amino acids.

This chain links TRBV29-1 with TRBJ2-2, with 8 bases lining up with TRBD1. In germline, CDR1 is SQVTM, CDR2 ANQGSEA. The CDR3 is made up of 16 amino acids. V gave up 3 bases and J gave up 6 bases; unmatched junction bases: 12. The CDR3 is CSVEGTGTGLSGELFF. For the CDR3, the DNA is TGCAGCGTTGAGGGCACCGGGACAGGTTTATCCGGGGAGCTGTTTTTT.

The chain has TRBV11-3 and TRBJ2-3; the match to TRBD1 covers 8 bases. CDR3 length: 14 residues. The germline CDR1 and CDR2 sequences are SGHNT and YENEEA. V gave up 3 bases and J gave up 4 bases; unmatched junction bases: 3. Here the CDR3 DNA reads TGTGCCAGCAGCTTGAGACAGGGGTCAGATACGCAGTATTTT. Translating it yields CASSLRQGSDTQYF. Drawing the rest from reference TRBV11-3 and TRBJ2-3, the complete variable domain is EAGVVQSPRYKIIEKKQPVAFWCNPISGHNTLYWYLQNLGQGPELLIRYENEEAVDDSQLPKDRFSAERLKGVDSTLKIQPAELGDSAVYLCASSLRQGSDTQYFGPGTRLTVL.

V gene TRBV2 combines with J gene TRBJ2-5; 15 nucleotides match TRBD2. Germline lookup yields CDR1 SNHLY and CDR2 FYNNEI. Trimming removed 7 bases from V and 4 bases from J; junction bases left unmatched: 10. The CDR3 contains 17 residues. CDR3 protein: CASTVGLAGGKGETQYF. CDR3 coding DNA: TGTGCCAGCACTGTTGGACTAGCGGGGGGGAAGGGAGAGACCCAGTACTTC.

The CDR3 DNA reads TGTGCCTGGAGCCGACAGGGCACTGAAGCTTTCTTT. Its protein product is CAWSRQGTEAFF. The chain combines TRBV30 with TRBJ1-1; 7 nucleotides line up with TRBD1. Germline V CDR1 and CDR2: GTSNPN, SVGIG (reference sequence). The CDR3 loop spans 12 amino acids. The ends lost 3 bases at V and 4 bases at J; junction bases unmatched: 2.

This CDR3 is CAWGGGSNQPQHF. The CDR3 DNA reads TGTGCCTGGGGGGGCGGGAGCAATCAGCCCCAGCATTTT. The V call is TRBV30, the J call TRBJ1-5, with D perhaps matching TRBD1 (6 bases). The germline CDR1 and CDR2 sequences are GTSNPN and SVGIG (reference sequence). This CDR3 comprises 13 residues. V was cut by 5 bases and J by 1 base, with 9 bases left in between.

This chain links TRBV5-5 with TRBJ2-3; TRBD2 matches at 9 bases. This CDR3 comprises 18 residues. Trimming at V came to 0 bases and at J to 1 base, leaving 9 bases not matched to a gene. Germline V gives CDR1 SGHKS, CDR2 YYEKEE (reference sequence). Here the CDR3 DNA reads TGTGCCAGCAGCTTGGCTGGCGGGGGGGCATATGGCACAGATACGCAGTATTTT. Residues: CASSLAGGGAYGTDTQYF. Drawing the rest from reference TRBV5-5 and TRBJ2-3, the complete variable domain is DAGVTQSPTHLIKTRGQQVTLRCSPISGHKSVSWYQQVLGQGPQFIFQYYEKEERGRGNFPDRFSARQFPNYSSELNVNALLLGDSALYLCASSLAGGGAYGTDTQYFGPGTRLTVL.

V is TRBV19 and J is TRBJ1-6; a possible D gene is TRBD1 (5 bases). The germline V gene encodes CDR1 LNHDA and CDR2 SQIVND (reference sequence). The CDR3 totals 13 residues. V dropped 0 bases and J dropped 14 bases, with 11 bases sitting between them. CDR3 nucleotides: TGTGCCAGTAGTATAGAAGGCAGGGTAGCCCTCCACTTT. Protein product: CASSIEGRVALHF.

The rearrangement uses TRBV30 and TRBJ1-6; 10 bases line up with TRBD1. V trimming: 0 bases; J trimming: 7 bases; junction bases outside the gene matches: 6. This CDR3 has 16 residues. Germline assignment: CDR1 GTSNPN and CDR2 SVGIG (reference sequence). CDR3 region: CAWSVRQGARNSPLHF. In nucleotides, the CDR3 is TGTGCCTGGAGTGTACGACAGGGGGCAAGAAATTCACCCCTCCACTTT.

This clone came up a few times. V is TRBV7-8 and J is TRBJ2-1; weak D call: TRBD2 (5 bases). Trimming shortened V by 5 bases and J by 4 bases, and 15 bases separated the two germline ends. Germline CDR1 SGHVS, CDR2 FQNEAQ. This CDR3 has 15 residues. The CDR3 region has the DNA TGTGCCAGCAGCCTGAGGGCATCTCCTTACAATGAGCAGTTCTTC. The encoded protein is CASSLRASPYNEQFF. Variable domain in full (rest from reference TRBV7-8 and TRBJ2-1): GAGVSQSPRYKVAKRGQDVALRCDPISGHVSLFWYQQALGQGPEFLTYFQNEAQLDKSGLPSDRFFAERPEGSVSTLKIQRTQQEDSAVYLCASSLRASPYNEQFFGPGTRLTVL.

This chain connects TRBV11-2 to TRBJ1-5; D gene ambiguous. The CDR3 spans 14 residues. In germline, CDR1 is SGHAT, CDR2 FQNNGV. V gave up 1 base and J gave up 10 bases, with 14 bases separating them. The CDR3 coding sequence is TGTGCCAGCAGCTTAGGACGGGTGTCCGATCCCCAGCATTTT. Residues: CASSLGRVSDPQHF.

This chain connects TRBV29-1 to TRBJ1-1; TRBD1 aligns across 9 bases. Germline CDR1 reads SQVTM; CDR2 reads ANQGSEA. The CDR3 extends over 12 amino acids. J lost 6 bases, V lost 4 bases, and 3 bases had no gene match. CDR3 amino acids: CSVGQGESEAFF. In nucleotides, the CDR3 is TGCAGCGTTGGACAGGGGGAATCTGAAGCTTTCTTT.

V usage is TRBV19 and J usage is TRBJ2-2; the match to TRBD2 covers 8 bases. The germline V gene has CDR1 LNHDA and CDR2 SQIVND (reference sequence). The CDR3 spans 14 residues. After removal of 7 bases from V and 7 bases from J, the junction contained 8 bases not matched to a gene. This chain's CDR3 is CASTFRGGSGELFF. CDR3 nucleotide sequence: TGTGCCAGTACTTTCCGGGGGGGAAGCGGGGAGCTGTTTTTT.

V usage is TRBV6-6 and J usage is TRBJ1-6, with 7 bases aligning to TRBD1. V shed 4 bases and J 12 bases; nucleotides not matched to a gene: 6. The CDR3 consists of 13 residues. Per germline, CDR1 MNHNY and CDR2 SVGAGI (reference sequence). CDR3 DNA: TGTGCCAGCAGTTTTGACAGGGTGAAACCCCTCCACTTT. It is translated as CASSFDRVKPLHF.

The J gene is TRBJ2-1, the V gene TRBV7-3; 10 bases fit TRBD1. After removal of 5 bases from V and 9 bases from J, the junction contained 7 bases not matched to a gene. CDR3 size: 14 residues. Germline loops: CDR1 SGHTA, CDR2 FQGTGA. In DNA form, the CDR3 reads TGTGCCAGCAGCCCCGGGACAGGGGTGAGTGAGCAGTTCTTC. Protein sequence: CASSPGTGVSEQFF.

The CDR3 coding sequence is TGCGCCAGCAACGGTCTCGCGGGGGCCTACGAGCAGTACTTC. This sequence encodes CASNGLAGAYEQYF. J is TRBJ2-7 and V is TRBV10-2; TRBD2 agrees at 7 bases. The germline V gene has CDR1 WSHSY and CDR2 SAAADI. The CDR3 spans 14 residues. Trimming removed 7 bases from V and 2 bases from J; junction bases left unmatched: 8.

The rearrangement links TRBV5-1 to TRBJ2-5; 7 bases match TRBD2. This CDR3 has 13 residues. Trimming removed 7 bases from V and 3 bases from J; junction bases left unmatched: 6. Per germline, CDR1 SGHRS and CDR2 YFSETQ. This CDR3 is CASQRGGEETQYF. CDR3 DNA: TGCGCCAGCCAGCGGGGCGGGGAAGAGACCCAGTACTTC.

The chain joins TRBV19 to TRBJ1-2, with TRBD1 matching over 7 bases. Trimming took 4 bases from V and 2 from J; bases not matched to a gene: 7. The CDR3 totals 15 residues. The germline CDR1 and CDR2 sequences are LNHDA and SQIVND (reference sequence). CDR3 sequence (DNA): TGTGCCAGTAGTAACTTCGTGACAGGGAACTATGGCTACACCTTC. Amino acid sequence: CASSNFVTGNYGYTF.

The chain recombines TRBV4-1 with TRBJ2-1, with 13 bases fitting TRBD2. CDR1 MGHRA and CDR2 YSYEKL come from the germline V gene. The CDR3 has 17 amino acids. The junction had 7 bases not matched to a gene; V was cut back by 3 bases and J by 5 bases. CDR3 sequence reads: CASSQIPTSGGDNEQFF. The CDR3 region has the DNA TGCGCCAGCAGCCAGATACCTACTAGCGGGGGGGACAATGAGCAGTTCTTC.

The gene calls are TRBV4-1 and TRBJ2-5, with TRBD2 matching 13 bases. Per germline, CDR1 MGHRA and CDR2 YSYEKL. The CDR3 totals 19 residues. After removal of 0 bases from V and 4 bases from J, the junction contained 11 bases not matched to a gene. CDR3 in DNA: TGCGCCAGCAGCCAAGATTTAACTAGCGGGGGGGCGAGGAGAGAGACCCAGTACTTC. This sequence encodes CASSQDLTSGGARRETQYF.

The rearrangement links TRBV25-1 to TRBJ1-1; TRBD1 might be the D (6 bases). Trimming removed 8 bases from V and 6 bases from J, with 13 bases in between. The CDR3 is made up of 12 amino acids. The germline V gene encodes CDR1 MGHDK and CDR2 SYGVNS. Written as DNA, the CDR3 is TGTGCCAGCTGGAAGGGGGACGCTGAAGCTTTCTTT. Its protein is CASWKGDAEAFF.